One and the same sample provided the 32 T cell receptor beta chains below, sequenced in a study of regulatory T cells in long-lasting Graves disease (dated by TCRdb to about 2021). Receptor amplification or capture employed multiplex PCR. The instrument was an Illumina HiSeq 4000. CDR3 regions were amplified by Arm-PCR with iRepertoire HTBI primers to construct TCR beta libraries. TCRdb reanalyzed the raw reads on its own, using fastp at Q25 for trimming and MiXCR for clone calling, and kept in-frame beta chains. Rows with one shared CDR3 protein collapse into an entry with the most common genes and DNA. This sample has around 400,000 distinct CDR3 sequences in its table, and over 20% of those were observed once. Roughly an eighth of the sample rests with the top ten. The time point label here, explained by the study, means: persistent/refractory GD, antithyroid drugs over 5 years with positive TRAb. For both TCR sequencing and RNA sequencing, RNA was extracted from PBMCs using TRIzol.

Sequenced here: peripheral blood mononuclear cells (PBMCs), sampled when the disease was refractory, from a patient treated with antithyroid drugs. These receptors all stem from a female donor with Graves disease.

The chain links TRBV7-6 to TRBJ2-2, with D perhaps TRBD2 (5 bases). In germline, CDR1 is SGHVS, CDR2 FNYEAQ. V dropped 3 bases and J dropped 4 bases, with 12 bases sitting between them. The CDR3 is 15 residues long. The CDR3 DNA is TGTGCCAGCAGCTTTGAAGTGGGGAGCACCGGGGAGCTGTTTTTT. Translating gives CASSFEVGSTGELFF.

This chain connects TRBV5-4 to TRBJ1-1; tentatively, D is TRBD1 (5 bases). Trimming pared 0 bases from V and 4 bases from J, leaving 16 bases between. Germline loops: CDR1 SGHNT, CDR2 YYREEE (reference sequence). The CDR3 is 16 amino acids. The CDR3 here is CASSLGTTVFGTEAFF. The CDR3 DNA reads as TGTGCCAGCAGCTTGGGGACGACAGTATTTGGCACTGAAGCTTTCTTT.

The V gene is TRBV20-1, the J gene TRBJ2-7; TRBD1 agrees at 9 bases. The CDR3 extends over 19 amino acids. The V gene end was trimmed by 4 bases and the J gene end by 2 bases; junction bases not matched to a gene: 21. Germline V gene sequence: CDR1 DFQATT, CDR2 SNEGSKA (reference sequence). The chain's CDR3 is CSAKVPRDRVSGEPYEQYF. CDR3 in DNA: TGCAGTGCTAAGGTGCCTCGGGACAGGGTGAGCGGGGAGCCCTACGAGCAGTACTTC.

The V and J genes are TRBV29-1 and TRBJ2-2, with D tentatively TRBD2 (5 bases). The CDR3 extends over 14 amino acids. CDR1 SQVTM and CDR2 ANQGSEA come from the germline V gene. V dropped 7 bases and J dropped 1 base, with 13 bases sitting between them. CDR3 nucleotide sequence: TGCAGCGCCTCAGGCGGGTGGAACACCGGGGAGCTGTTTTTT. Protein sequence: CSASGGWNTGELFF.

The rearrangement links TRBV18 to TRBJ2-1; D is perhaps TRBD1 or TRBD2 (5 bases each). CDR3 length: 15 amino acids. Deletions cut 0 bases from V and 6 bases from J, with 12 bases between. CDR1 and CDR2 from the germline V gene are KGHSH and LQKENI. CDR3 residues: CASSPPSGQFNEQFF. The CDR3 coding sequence is TGTGCCAGCTCACCACCGTCGGGGCAATTCAATGAGCAGTTCTTC.

This clonotype has at least ten counts. The junction departs from germline at one end; a sequencing error may be responsible. The gene calls are TRBV5-1 and TRBJ1-5, with D tentatively TRBD1 (6 bases). The germline CDR1 and CDR2 sequences are SGHRS and YFSETQ. The CDR3 sequence is 16 residues long. CDR3 bases: TGCGCCAGCAGTTTGGACGGACAGTCTAGCAATCAGCCCCAGCATTTT. Translation gives CASSLDGQSSNQPQHF.

There are many counts of this clonotype. The chain has TRBV20-1 and TRBJ2-7; TRBD2 aligns across 9 bases. Trimming cost V 0 bases and J 3 bases; bases outside gene matches: 6. The CDR3 totals 15 residues. Looked up from germline, CDR1 is DFQATT and CDR2 is SNEGSKA (reference sequence). CDR3 loop: CSARDRVAGDYEQYF. The CDR3 DNA reads as TGCAGTGCTAGAGATCGGGTAGCGGGAGACTACGAGCAGTACTTC.

This clonotype has just a few counts. DNA of the CDR3: TGTGCCAGTCGGCGACAGGGCGGGAATCAGCCCCAGCATTTT. Translated: CASRRQGGNQPQHF. The genes are TRBV19 and TRBJ1-5; 7 bases line up with TRBD1. This CDR3 is built from 14 residues. The junction had 8 bases not matched to a gene; V was cut back by 8 bases and J by 4 bases. Germline CDR1 LNHDA, CDR2 SQIVND (reference sequence).

The chain couples TRBV19 to TRBJ2-7; D is perhaps TRBD2 (5 bases). This CDR3 comprises 15 residues. The V and J ends lost 3 bases and 3 bases respectively, with 15 bases between them. Germline CDR1 reads LNHDA; CDR2 reads SQIVND (reference sequence). The chain's CDR3 is CASSIATLGNYEQYF. The CDR3 DNA reads as TGTGCCAGTAGTATTGCCACTCTCGGGAACTACGAGCAGTACTTC.

This chain links TRBV3-1 with TRBJ2-2, with D perhaps matching TRBD1 or TRBD2 (7 bases each). V shed 5 bases and J shed 6 bases, with 19 bases lying between them. Germline CDR1 reads LGHDT; CDR2 reads YNNKEL (reference sequence). The CDR3 runs to 16 residues. The CDR3 sequence is CASSSPTGREAGELFF. CDR3 DNA sequence: TGTGCCAGCAGCTCTCCGACAGGGAGGGAGGCCGGGGAGCTGTTTTTT.

This clonotype was observed a few times. CDR3 sequence (DNA): TGCGCCAGCAGCGAGGGACTAGCGGGAGCCGGGTTCTACGAGCAGTACTTC. Translated: CASSEGLAGAGFYEQYF. The chain joins TRBV5-1 to TRBJ2-7; 14 positions agree with TRBD2. CDR3 length: 17 amino acids. After removal of 4 bases from V and 3 bases from J, the junction contained 9 bases not matched to a gene. CDR1 and CDR2 (germline): SGHRS, YFSETQ.

This clonotype was recorded at least ten times. The chain uses TRBV28 and TRBJ1-2, with D uncertain. V was trimmed by 6 bases and J by 6 bases, leaving 8 bases between them. Germline V gene data show CDR1 as MDHEN and CDR2 as SYDVKM. This CDR3 spans 11 amino acids. The CDR3 nucleotides are TGTGCCAGCAGCGCACCGAATGGCTACACCTTC. Translation gives CASSAPNGYTF.

This chain connects TRBV9 to TRBJ2-7; D gene ambiguous. CDR3 length equals 16 residues. The germline gives CDR1 SGDLS, CDR2 YYNGEE. Trimming cost V 0 bases and J 2 bases, with 15 bases left between them. Written as DNA, the CDR3 is TGTGCCAGCAGCGTAGGTAGGTATGGCGGAGCCTACGAGCAGTACTTC. Residues: CASSVGRYGGAYEQYF. Full variable domain (missing parts from reference TRBV9 and TRBJ2-7): DSGVTQTPKHLITATGQRVTLRCSPRSGDLSVYWYQQSLDQGLQFLIQYYNGEERAKGNILERFSAQQFPDLHSELNLSSLELGDSALYFCASSVGRYGGAYEQYFGPGTRLTVT.

This chain joins TRBV6-2 or TRBV6-3 and TRBJ2-7; weak D call: TRBD1 (6 bases). Per germline, CDR1 MNHEY and CDR2 SVGEGT. The CDR3 covers 19 residues. V lost 0 bases and J lost 4, with 25 bases in between. CDR3 sequence (DNA): TGTGCCAGCAGTTACTCTCTTGGGACAAGATCCACCCCGAGTTACGAGCAGTACTTC. Its translation is CASSYSLGTRSTPSYEQYF.

The V gene is TRBV9, the J gene TRBJ2-5; perhaps TRBD2 as D (6 bases). V was clipped by 0 bases and J by 5 bases, with 11 bases between them. Germline V CDR1 and CDR2: SGDLS, YYNGEE. The CDR3 sequence is 14 residues long. The CDR3 reads CASSVAGVGETQYF. In DNA, the CDR3 is TGTGCCAGCAGCGTAGCGGGAGTAGGGGAGACCCAGTACTTC.

The V gene is TRBV29-1, the J gene TRBJ2-2; D possibly matches TRBD1 or TRBD2 (5 bases each). V lost 3 bases to trimming and J lost 6 bases, with 8 bases between them. The CDR3 covers 12 residues. The germline CDR1 and CDR2 sequences are SQVTM and ANQGSEA. CDR3 coding DNA: TGCAGCGTTGATGGGGGAGCCGGGGAGCTGTTTTTT. It encodes CSVDGGAGELFF.

The chain combines TRBV10-2 with TRBJ1-6, with no clear D. This CDR3 is 16 amino acids long. V gave up 2 bases and J gave up 9 bases, with 17 bases separating them. The V gene's germline CDR1 is WSHSY and CDR2 SAAADI. CDR3 loop: CASSEPSGRPPSPLHF. As DNA, the CDR3 is TGCGCCAGCAGTGAGCCATCTGGACGCCCCCCTTCACCCCTCCACTTT.

As for this clonotype: This probably arose from a read error, given a far larger clone one base away. The genes are TRBV2 and TRBJ2-1; 8 positions match TRBD2. Germline CDR1 reads SNHLY; CDR2 reads FYNNEI. The CDR3 is 16 amino acids. After removal of 3 bases from V and 10 bases from J, the junction contained 14 bases not matched to a gene. The CDR3 here is CASSDLLAAEDEEQFF. CDR3 sequence (DNA): TGTGCCAGCAGTGACCTACTAGCGGCGGAGGATGAGGAGCAGTTCTTC.

This clonotype showed up many times. The J gene is TRBJ1-2, the V gene TRBV7-3; 11 bases fit TRBD1. V trimming: 3 bases; J trimming: 4 bases; junction bases outside the gene matches: 4. CDR1 is SGHTA, CDR2 FQGTGA, per germline. CDR3 length equals 15 residues. The CDR3 sequence is CASSLEGTGGYGYTF. The CDR3 nucleotides are TGTGCCAGCAGCTTGGAGGGGACAGGGGGCTATGGCTACACCTTC.

This clonotype was recorded a few times. This sequence joins TRBV24-1 and TRBJ2-6, with a weak D call TRBD2 (5 bases). V lost 4 bases, J lost 0 bases, and 12 bases lay in between. This CDR3 contains 17 residues. From germline, CDR1 is KGHDR and CDR2 SFDVKD. CDR3: CATSDRKRDSGANVLTF. DNA for the CDR3: TGTGCCACCAGTGACCGGAAACGGGACTCTGGGGCCAACGTCCTGACTTTC.

The V gene is TRBV11-2, the J gene TRBJ2-1; 7 bases fit TRBD2. The J segment lost 10 bases and the V segment lost 3 bases, leaving 12 bases of the junction unmatched. This CDR3 has 15 residues. CDR1 and CDR2 (germline): SGHAT, FQNNGV. CDR3 amino acids: CASSFNSGGQYEQFF. The CDR3 DNA is TGTGCCAGCAGCTTTAATTCGGGAGGACAATACGAGCAGTTCTTC. The whole variable domain, filled in from reference TRBV11-2 and TRBJ2-1, reads EAGVAQSPRYKIIEKRQSVAFWCNPISGHATLYWYQQILGQGPKLLIQFQNNGVVDDSQLPKDRFSAERLKGVDSTLKIQPAKLEDSAVYLCASSFNSGGQYEQFFGPGTRLTVL.

This clonotype was counted at least ten times. The V gene is TRBV27, the J gene TRBJ2-7; 7 nucleotides line up with TRBD2. Germline assignment: CDR1 MNHEY and CDR2 SMNVEV (reference sequence). The V and J ends lost 5 bases and 5 bases, in that order; junction bases with no gene match: 9. This CDR3 has 14 amino acids. CDR3 coding DNA: TGTGCCAGCAGTCGGGGCGGGAGTTCCCACGAGCAGTACTTC. As protein: CASSRGGSSHEQYF.

This clonotype was seen repeatedly, ten times or more. The rearrangement joins TRBV10-1 to TRBJ2-3; 7 positions match TRBD2. After removal of 2 bases from V and 1 base from J, the junction contained 3 bases not matched to a gene. The CDR3 loop spans 15 amino acids. The germline gives CDR1 WNHNN, CDR2 SYGVQD (reference sequence). CDR3 in DNA: TGCGCCAGCAGTGAGGGGCTAGCGGGCACAGATACGCAGTATTTT. Protein sequence: CASSEGLAGTDTQYF.

The chain carries TRBV18 and TRBJ2-7, with 10 bases that match TRBD2. Per germline, CDR1 KGHSH and CDR2 LQKENI. The CDR3 runs to 15 residues. With V trimmed by 3 bases and J by 3 bases, 5 bases remained unmatched. CDR3 bases: TGTGCCAGCTCACCCGAGCGGGAGGGCAGCTACGAGCAGTACTTC. Translating gives CASSPEREGSYEQYF.

The chain joins TRBV5-1 to TRBJ1-1; TRBD1 matches at 11 bases. CDR1 is SGHRS and CDR2 is YFSETQ in the germline V gene. This CDR3 contains 14 residues. Unmatched junction bases numbered 5, after V lost 4 bases and J lost 6 bases. The CDR3 DNA sequence: TGCGCCAGCAGCCTCGGACAGGGGGCGTCTGAAGCTTTCTTT. This encodes CASSLGQGASEAFF.

This chain joins TRBV5-1 and TRBJ1-3; TRBD1 aligns across 7 bases. The CDR3 consists of 18 residues. With 0 bases clipped from V and 0 bases from J, the junction kept 9 bases outside the gene matches. CDR1 and CDR2 (germline): SGHRS, YFSETQ. The CDR3 nucleotides are TGCGCCAGCAGCTTGGCCCTCGTGGCAGGGGGCTCTGGAAACACCATATATTTT. Translated: CASSLALVAGGSGNTIYF. Variable domain in full (rest from reference TRBV5-1 and TRBJ1-3): KAGVTQTPRYLIKTRGQQVTLSCSPISGHRSVSWYQQTPGQGLQFLFEYFSETQRNKGNFPGRFSGRQFSNSRSEMNVSTLELGDSALYLCASSLALVAGGSGNTIYFGEGSWLTVV.

This clonotype was detected only a few times. For the CDR3, the DNA is TGTGCCACCAGCAGAGGGACTACTGACTACGAGCAGTACTTC. It specifies CATSRGTTDYEQYF. The chain couples TRBV15 to TRBJ2-7, with D possibly being TRBD2 (6 bases). The CDR3 totals 14 residues. The V end was cut by 1 base, the J end by 3 bases, with 10 bases between. CDR1 is LNHNV and CDR2 is YYDKDF in the germline V gene (reference sequence).

The sample holds many counts of this clonotype. V usage is TRBV6-1 and J usage is TRBJ2-7; TRBD2 might be the D (6 bases). V was shortened by 1 base and J by 4 bases, with 11 bases between the two germline ends. This CDR3 has 14 residues. Looked up from germline, CDR1 is MNHNS and CDR2 is SASEGT. As DNA, the CDR3 is TGTGCCAGCAGTGAAGGGGGGGTGGAATACGAGCAGTACTTC. It translates to CASSEGGVEYEQYF.

This clonotype occurred many times. The chain is built from TRBV6-1 and TRBJ2-7; D not certain. Germline V lookup: CDR1 MNHNS, CDR2 SASEGT. V was clipped by 8 bases and J by 0 bases, with 20 bases between them. There are 16 residues in the CDR3. Here the CDR3 reads CASLYNSERTSYEQYF. The CDR3 DNA is TGTGCCAGCCTATACAACTCGGAGAGGACCTCCTACGAGCAGTACTTC.

A word on this clonotype: This could be a read error, since a much larger clone is one nucleotide away. The DNA for the CDR3 is TGCGGTGCTAGAAAGGCAGGGGCCGGTACTGAAGCTTTCTTT. This sequence encodes CGARKAGAGTEAFF. The chain employs TRBV20-1 and TRBJ1-1, with a weak D call TRBD1 (6 bases). Germline lookup yields CDR1 DFQATT and CDR2 SNEGSKA (reference sequence). This CDR3 is built from 14 residues.

This clonotype was counted many times. The chain links TRBV28 to TRBJ1-4; 10 bases fit TRBD1. V trimming: 5 bases; J trimming: 8 bases; junction bases outside the gene matches: 8. CDR1 MDHEN and CDR2 SYDVKM come from the germline V gene. The CDR3 has 15 residues. The CDR3 loop is CASSMRTGGGEKLFF. The CDR3 DNA reads TGTGCCAGCAGTATGAGGACAGGGGGTGGGGAAAAACTGTTTTTT.

This clonotype has only a few counts. J is TRBJ2-1 and V is TRBV28; no definite D call. Germline V gene sequence: CDR1 MDHEN, CDR2 SYDVKM. The CDR3 loop spans 15 amino acids. V lost 3 bases and J 5 bases, leaving 14 bases between the germline ends. CDR3 region: CASSFKGFDNNEQFF. In nucleotides, the CDR3 is TGTGCCAGCAGTTTTAAAGGATTTGACAACAATGAGCAGTTCTTC.